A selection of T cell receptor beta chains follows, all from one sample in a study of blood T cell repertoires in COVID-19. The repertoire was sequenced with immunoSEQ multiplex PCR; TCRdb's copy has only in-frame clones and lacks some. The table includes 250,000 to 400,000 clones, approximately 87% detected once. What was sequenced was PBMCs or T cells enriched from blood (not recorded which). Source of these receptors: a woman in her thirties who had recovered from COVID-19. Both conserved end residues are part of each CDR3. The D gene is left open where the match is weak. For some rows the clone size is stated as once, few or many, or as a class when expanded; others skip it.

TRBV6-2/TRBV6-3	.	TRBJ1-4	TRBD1	CASSYRTGGNEKLFF	TGTGCCAGCAGTTACCGGACAGGCGGGAATGAAAAACTGTTTTTT
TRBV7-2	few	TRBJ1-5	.	CASSFAGEYSNQPQHF	TGTGCCAGCAGCTTCGCGGGAGAGTATAGCAATCAGCCCCAGCATTTT
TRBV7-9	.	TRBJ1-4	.	CASSLARSINEKLFF	TGTGCCAGCAGCTTAGCGCGAAGTATTAATGAAAAACTGTTTTTT
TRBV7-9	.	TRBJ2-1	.	CASSFLEVADEQFF	TGTGCCAGCAGCTTCCTGGAGGTGGCCGATGAGCAGTTCTTC
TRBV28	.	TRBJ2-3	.	CASSPPSTDTQYF	TGTGCCAGCAGTCCTCCCTCCACAGATACGCAGTATTTT
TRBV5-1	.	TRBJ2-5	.	CASSLGQGETQYF	TGCGCCAGCAGCTTGGGCCAGGGAGAGACCCAGTACTTC
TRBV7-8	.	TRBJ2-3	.	CASSERDLSPDTQYF	TGTGCCAGCAGCGAAAGGGACTTATCTCCAGATACGCAGTATTTT
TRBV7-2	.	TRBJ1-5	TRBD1	CASSARGPDQPQHF	TGTGCCAGCAGCGCCAGGGGGCCAGATCAGCCCCAGCATTTT
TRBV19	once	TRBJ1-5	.	CASSRTGGNQPQHF	TGTGCCAGTAGTAGAACAGGTGGCAACCAGCCCCAGCATTTT
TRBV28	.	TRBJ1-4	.	CASSLYLQGNEKLFF	TGTGCCAGCAGTTTATATCTTCAGGGGAACGAAAAACTGTTTTTT
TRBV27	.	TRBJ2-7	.	CASTDRVNYEQYF	TGTGCCAGCACCGACCGGGTGAACTACGAGCAGTACTTC
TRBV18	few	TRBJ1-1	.	CASSPTAGNTEAFF	TGTGCCAGCTCACCAACGGCAGGGAACACTGAAGCTTTCTTT
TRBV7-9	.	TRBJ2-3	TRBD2	CASSPSSGGGTDTQYF	TGTGCCAGCAGCCCCAGTAGCGGGGGTGGCACAGATACGCAGTATTTT
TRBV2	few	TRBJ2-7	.	CASSARGEQYF	TGTGCCAGCTCCGCACGGGGCGAGCAGTACTTC
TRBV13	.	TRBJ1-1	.	CASSYRVLRTEAFF	TGTGCCAGCAGCTACCGGGTCCTGCGCACTGAAGCTTTCTTT
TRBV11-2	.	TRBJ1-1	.	CASSLRRGRSGDTEAFF	TGTGCCAGCAGCTTAAGGCGGGGACGATCTGGGGACACTGAAGCTTTCTTT
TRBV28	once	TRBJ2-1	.	CASSQVQAPNEQFF	TGTGCCAGCAGTCAGGTGCAGGCCCCGAATGAGCAGTTCTTC
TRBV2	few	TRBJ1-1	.	CASSAGTWNTEAFF	TGTGCCAGCAGTGCCGGGACATGGAACACTGAAGCTTTCTTT
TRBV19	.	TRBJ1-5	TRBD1	CASIEDRRFNQPQHF	TGTGCCAGTATCGAGGACAGGCGCTTCAATCAGCCCCAGCATTTT
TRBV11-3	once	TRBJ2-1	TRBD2	CASSLEPVSGGSYNEQFF	TGTGCCAGCAGCTTAGAACCAGTTTCGGGGGGCTCCTACAATGAGCAGTTCTTC
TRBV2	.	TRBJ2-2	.	CATDLEAGGELFF	TGTGCCACAGACTTGGAAGCGGGCGGGGAGCTGTTTTTT
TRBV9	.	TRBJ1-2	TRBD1	CASSERGQGAKGYTF	TGTGCCAGCAGCGAGAGGGGACAGGGGGCGAAAGGCTACACCTTC
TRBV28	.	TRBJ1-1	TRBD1	CASSDDREWVNTEAFF	TGTGCCAGCAGTGATGACAGGGAGTGGGTGAACACTGAAGCTTTCTTT
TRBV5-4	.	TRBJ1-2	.	CASRRGSENYGYTF	TGTGCCAGCAGGCGAGGGAGCGAAAACTATGGCTACACCTTC
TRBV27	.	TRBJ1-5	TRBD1	CASSLGTGGDQPQHF	TGTGCCAGCAGTTTGGGGACAGGGGGGGATCAGCCCCAGCATTTT
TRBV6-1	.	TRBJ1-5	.	CASSPGEPQHF	TGTGCCAGCAGCCCCGGGGAGCCCCAGCATTTT
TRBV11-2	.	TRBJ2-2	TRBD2	CASSGTSGAKASGELFF	TGTGCCAGCTCTGGGACTAGCGGGGCGAAGGCCAGCGGGGAGCTGTTTTTT
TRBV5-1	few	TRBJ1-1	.	CASSLQGRNTEAFF	TGCGCCAGCAGCTTACAGGGTAGGAACACTGAAGCTTTCTTT
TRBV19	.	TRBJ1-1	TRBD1	CASSDYGTEKNMNTEAFF	TGTGCCAGTAGTGACTACGGGACAGAAAAAAACATGAACACTGAAGCTTTCTTT
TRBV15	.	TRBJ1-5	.	CATSRDPRVPQHF	TGTGCCACCAGCAGAGATCCCAGGGTTCCCCAGCATTTT